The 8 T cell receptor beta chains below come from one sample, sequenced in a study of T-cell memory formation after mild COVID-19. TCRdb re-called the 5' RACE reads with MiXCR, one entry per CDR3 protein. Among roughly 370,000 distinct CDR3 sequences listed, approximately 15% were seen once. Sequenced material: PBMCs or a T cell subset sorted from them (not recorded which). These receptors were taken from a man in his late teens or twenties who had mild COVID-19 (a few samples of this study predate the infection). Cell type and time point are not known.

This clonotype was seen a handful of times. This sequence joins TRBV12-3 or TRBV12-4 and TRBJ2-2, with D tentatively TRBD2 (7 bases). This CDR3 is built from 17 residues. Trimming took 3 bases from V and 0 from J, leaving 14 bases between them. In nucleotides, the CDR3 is TGTGCCAGCAGTTTCGGTGGGGGGGCCACGAACACCGGGGAGCTGTTTTTT. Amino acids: CASSFGGGATNTGELFF.

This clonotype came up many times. In DNA, the CDR3 is TGTGCCAGCAGCTTAGAGGGGGCAGGGGACCTCTACGTC. Encoded protein: CASSLEGAGDLYV. The V and J genes are TRBV7-2 and TRBJ2-7; 7 bases line up with TRBD1. In germline, CDR1 is SGHTA, CDR2 FQGNSA. V lost 1 base and J lost 13; bases outside the gene matches: 10. This CDR3 has 13 residues.

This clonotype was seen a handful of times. In DNA, the CDR3 is TGCAGTGCTAGAGACGGCACAGAAGCCAAAAACATTCAGTACTTC. Translated: CSARDGTEAKNIQYF. V is TRBV20-1 and J is TRBJ2-4; D unclear. CDR3 length: 15 amino acids. The germline V gene has CDR1 DFQATT and CDR2 SNEGSKA (reference sequence). Between the trimmed V and J ends, which lost 0 bases and 0 bases, there was a span of 9 bases.

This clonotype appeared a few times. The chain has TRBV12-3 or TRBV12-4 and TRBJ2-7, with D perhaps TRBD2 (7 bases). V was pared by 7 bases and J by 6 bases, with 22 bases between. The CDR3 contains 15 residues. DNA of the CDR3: TGTGCCAGCACCCTAGGGGGGGCCTTCTTAGGCGAGCAGTACTTC. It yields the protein CASTLGGAFLGEQYF.

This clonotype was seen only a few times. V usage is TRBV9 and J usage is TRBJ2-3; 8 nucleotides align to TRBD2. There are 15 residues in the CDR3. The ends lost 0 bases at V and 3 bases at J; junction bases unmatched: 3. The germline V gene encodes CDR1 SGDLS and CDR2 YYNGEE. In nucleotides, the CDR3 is TGTGCCAGCAGCGTAGATCAGCGGGGGACAGATACGCAGTATTTT. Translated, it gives CASSVDQRGTDTQYF.

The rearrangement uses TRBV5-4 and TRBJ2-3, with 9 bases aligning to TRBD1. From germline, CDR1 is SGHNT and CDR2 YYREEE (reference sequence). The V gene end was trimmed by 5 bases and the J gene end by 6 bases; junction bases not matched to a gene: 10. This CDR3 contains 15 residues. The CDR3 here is CASRLRDRATDTQYF. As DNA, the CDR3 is TGTGCCAGCAGACTTCGGGACAGGGCCACGGATACGCAGTATTTT.

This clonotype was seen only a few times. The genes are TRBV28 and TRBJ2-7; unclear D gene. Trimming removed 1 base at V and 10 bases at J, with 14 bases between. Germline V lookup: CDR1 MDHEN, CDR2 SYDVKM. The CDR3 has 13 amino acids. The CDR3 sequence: CASSLLGNRIQYV. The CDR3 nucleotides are TGTGCCAGCAGTTTATTGGGCAATCGAATCCAGTACGTC.

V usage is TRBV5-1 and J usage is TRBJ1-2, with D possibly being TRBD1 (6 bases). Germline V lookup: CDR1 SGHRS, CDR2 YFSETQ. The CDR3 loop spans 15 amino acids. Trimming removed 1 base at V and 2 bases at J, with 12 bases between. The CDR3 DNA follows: TGCGCCAGCAGCTTGCTTCCAGGGGAAAACTATGGCTACACCTTC. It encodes CASSLLPGENYGYTF.